This entry describes one TCR beta chain. Its antigen remains unknown. The CDR3 has 12 residues. Germline V gene sequence: CDR1 SQVTM, CDR2 ANQGSEA. The V end lost 4 bases, the J end lost 3 bases, and 7 bases lay between the germline ends. Combining a sample-barcoded 5' primer with a J-beta primer mix, a second PCR ran for roughly 7 to 11 cycles. TCRdb recomputed calls from the 5' RACE reads with MiXCR, one row per CDR3 protein. The sample has hundreds of thousands of distinct CDR3 sequences, approximately 29% seen once. The study recruited healthy Caucasian donors from Russia who were aged about 6 to 90. The sample is drawn from a study of blood T cells in healthy people across ages. General study points: Naive and antigen-experienced cells could not be conclusively compared, given unsorted PBMCs. Samples with more naive T cells showed higher observed beta diversity.

The chain combines TRBV29-1 with TRBJ2-1; D ambiguous. The sequencing input was blood. The sequence derives from an elderly woman in good health. CDR3 DNA: TGCAGCGTTGGTTACAGCTACAATGAGCAGTTCTTC. Translating gives CSVGYSYNEQFF.